The subject of this entry is one TCR beta chain. This sample was included in a study of PD-1 blockade in classical Hodgkin lymphoma. Sample time point: cycle 4 day 1 (C4D1), after 6 weeks of nivolumab. Every patient relapsed after autologous stem cell transplantation, and brentuximab vedotin exposure varied. Best response was recorded as complete response, partial response or progressive disease. Germline V gene sequence: CDR1 SGDLS, CDR2 YYNGEE. This CDR3 comprises 16 residues. Trimming took 3 bases from V and 5 from J, leaving 17 bases between them. TCRdb keeps only in-frame clones here, not all; method: immunoSEQ multiplex PCR. The repertoire holds more than 85,000 clones, approximately 89% seen once, with roughly 19% in the top ten.

This chain links TRBV9 with TRBJ2-2; D possibly corresponds to TRBD2 (5 bases). This receptor was identified in a human donor with classical Hodgkin lymphoma. This sample comprised peripheral blood mononuclear cells (PBMCs), obtained before the fourth cycle of nivolumab. The CDR3 region has the DNA TGTGCCAGCAGCGGCCTCACTAGATTCGGGACCGGGGAGCTGTTTTTT. It codes for CASSGLTRFGTGELFF.